These 8 T cell receptor beta chains came from one sample sequenced in a study of OX40 agonist ivuxolimab in advanced cancers. The data were produced by immunoSEQ multiplex PCR, yet TCRdb's version contains in-frame clones alone and is incomplete. The sample holds approximately 66,000 clones, 88% seen once. The sequenced sample was CD4+ or CD8+ T cells sorted from blood, obtained in a trial of the OX40 agonist ivuxolimab. These receptors were collected from an adult with an advanced solid tumor such as melanoma, head and neck, liver or kidney cancer.

This sequence joins TRBV12-2 and TRBJ2-7; TRBD1 is the table's D call, not checked against the DNA. TRBV12-2 is labeled a pseudogene. The CDR3 covers 15 residues. The CDR3: CASRFRDRVPYEQYF. The CDR3 region has the DNA TGTGCAAGTCGCTTCCGGGACAGGGTCCCCTACGAGCAGTACTTC.

The chain employs TRBV19 and TRBJ1-1; 7 positions match TRBD1. CDR3 length: 12 amino acids. CDR1 and CDR2 (germline): LNHDA, SQIVND (reference sequence). J lost 4 bases, V lost 8 bases, and 4 bases had no gene match. The CDR3 DNA is TGTGCCAGTGGGGGACAGCTCACTGAAGCTTTCTTT. Encoded protein: CASGGQLTEAFF. Filled out from reference TRBV19 and TRBJ1-1, the complete variable domain reads DGGITQSPKYLFRKEGQNVTLSCEQNLNHDAMYWYRQDPGQGLRLIYYSQIVNDFQKGDIAEGYSVSREKKESFPLTVTSAQKNPTAFYLCASGGQLTEAFFGQGTRLTVV.

The rearrangement joins TRBV11-2 to TRBJ2-5, with 10 bases aligning to TRBD2. In germline, CDR1 is SGHAT, CDR2 FQNNGV. The ends lost 4 bases at V and 3 bases at J; junction bases unmatched: 5. The CDR3 has 15 amino acids. DNA for the CDR3: TGTGCCAGCAGCTCACTAGCGGGGACAAAAGAGACCCAGTACTTC. It specifies CASSSLAGTKETQYF.

This chain joins TRBV10-3 and TRBJ2-1; 10 nucleotides match TRBD2. Germline loops: CDR1 ENHRY, CDR2 SYGVKD. The CDR3 has 16 amino acids. The trim removed 3 bases at V and 5 bases at J, leaving 7 bases unmatched. In nucleotides, the CDR3 is TGTGCCATCAGTGAAGTCGGAGCGGGGGGGGACAATGAGCAGTTCTTC. This gives the protein CAISEVGAGGDNEQFF.

In its sample, this clone was seen once. The CDR3 DNA sequence: TGTGCCAGCAGTCGCGAACCTACTAGCGTCTACGAGCAGTACTTC. This encodes CASSREPTSVYEQYF. The chain is built from TRBV6-6 and TRBJ2-7, with 7 bases lining up with TRBD2. The germline V gene encodes CDR1 MNHNY and CDR2 SVGAGI (reference sequence). Trimming at V came to 5 bases and at J to 3 bases, leaving 10 bases not matched to a gene. The CDR3 is made up of 15 amino acids.

The rearrangement links TRBV14 to TRBJ2-1; TRBD2 matches 9 bases. The CDR3 has 17 residues. The J segment lost 0 bases and the V segment lost 0 bases, leaving 3 bases of the junction unmatched. From germline, CDR1 is SGHDN and CDR2 FVKESK. The CDR3 here is CASSQEAGGLSYNEQFF. The DNA for the CDR3 is TGTGCCAGCAGCCAAGAAGCGGGGGGCCTCTCCTACAATGAGCAGTTCTTC.

The chain uses TRBV6-5 and TRBJ1-5; TRBD1 is a possible D gene (6 bases). Deletions cut 5 bases from V and 2 bases from J, with 10 bases between. Germline V lookup: CDR1 MNHEY, CDR2 SVGAGI. The CDR3 spans 14 residues. CDR3 DNA sequence: TGTGCCAGCAGTGGGGCAGGGGGCAATCAGCCCCAGCATTTT. As protein: CASSGAGGNQPQHF.

V gene TRBV7-9 combines with J gene TRBJ2-2, with TRBD1 matching 10 bases. The germline V gene encodes CDR1 SEHNR and CDR2 FQNEAQ (reference sequence). V trimming: 5 bases; J trimming: 6 bases; junction bases outside the gene matches: 6. This CDR3 spans 15 amino acids. CDR3 nucleotides: TGTGCCAGCAGCCGAGCCGACAGGGGGCCCGGGGAGCTGTTTTTT. This sequence encodes CASSRADRGPGELFF.